What follows are 19 T cell receptor beta chains derived from one specimen sequenced in a study of human T cells and chemical hapten exposure. TCRdb re-derived calls from the RACE reads in MiXCR, one entry per CDR3 protein. The top ten hold approximately 2.1% of the sample, which has over 95,000 distinct CDR3 sequences, 9.5% to 15% seen once. Specified time point: patch test 1, 2 weeks after DPC sensitization. Indicated treatment: therapeutic diphenylcyclopropenone sensitization with weekly scalp DPC. The sequencing used whole blood, collected in connection with sensitization to the hapten diphenylcyclopropenone (DPC). These receptors all stem from a woman in her thirties or forties with alopecia areata. Some clones in this sample may be carry-over from other donors' samples.

V gene TRBV20-1 combines with J gene TRBJ2-2, with 9 bases identical to TRBD2. This CDR3 has 14 residues. V trimming: 1 base; J trimming: 4 bases; junction bases outside the gene matches: 1. Per the germline V gene, CDR1 is DFQATT and CDR2 is SNEGSKA (reference sequence). CDR3 sequence reads: CSARVAGVTGELFF. The CDR3 nucleotides read TGCAGTGCTAGAGTAGCGGGAGTCACCGGGGAGCTGTTTTTT.

The V gene is TRBV11-2, the J gene TRBJ2-2; D possibly corresponds to TRBD1 (5 bases). This CDR3 has 14 amino acids. Trimming left V 4 bases short and J 5 bases short, with 11 bases between. Germline V gene data show CDR1 as SGHAT and CDR2 as FQNNGV. The chain's CDR3 is CASSSTQGTGELFF. The CDR3 nucleotides read TGTGCCAGCAGCTCAACTCAGGGAACCGGGGAGCTGTTTTTT.

V gene TRBV18 combines with J gene TRBJ2-5; 7 nucleotides line up with TRBD1. The CDR3 runs to 14 residues. J gave up 1 base and V 3 bases, and 2 bases lay outside the gene matches. Per the germline V gene, CDR1 is KGHSH and CDR2 is LQKENI. The CDR3 region has the DNA TGTGCCAGCTCACCCCGGGACAGCCAAGAGACCCAGTACTTC. This gives the protein CASSPRDSQETQYF.

This clonotype appeared a few times. The chain has TRBV6-6 and TRBJ2-3, with D unresolved. Trimming pared 2 bases from V and 6 bases from J, leaving 9 bases between. Germline CDR1 and CDR2: MNHNY and SVGAGI (reference sequence). The CDR3 consists of 13 residues. The CDR3 coding sequence is TGTGCCAGCAGTTACCGTCCTCCGGATACGCAGTATTTT. This gives the protein CASSYRPPDTQYF.

The J gene is TRBJ2-7, the V gene TRBV18, with 7 bases fitting TRBD1. After removal of 3 bases from V and 3 bases from J, the junction contained 8 bases not matched to a gene. The germline V gene has CDR1 KGHSH and CDR2 LQKENI. The CDR3 is 15 residues long. CDR3 loop: CASSPKTGQFYEQYF. CDR3 DNA sequence: TGTGCCAGCTCACCCAAGACGGGACAGTTCTACGAGCAGTACTTC.

This clonotype came up many times. The chain employs TRBV7-9 and TRBJ2-6; no reliable D call. CDR3 size: 15 residues. Germline V gives CDR1 SEHNR, CDR2 FQNEAQ (reference sequence). V was pared by 3 bases and J by 0 bases, with 6 bases between. In nucleotides, the CDR3 is TGTGCCAGCAGCTTTTGGCTCTCTGGGGCCAACGTCCTGACTTTC. Its translation: CASSFWLSGANVLTF.

This clonotype was observed a few times. This chain uses TRBV14 with TRBJ2-1, with D possibly being TRBD1 (5 bases). The CDR3 consists of 14 residues. V lost 4 bases, J lost 3 bases, and 10 bases lay in between. The germline V gene has CDR1 SGHDN and CDR2 FVKESK. The DNA of the CDR3 is TGTGCCAGCAGCCCCAAGGGGTACTACAATGAGCAGTTCTTC. It yields the protein CASSPKGYYNEQFF. Looking up the rest from reference TRBV14 and TRBJ2-1 gives the full variable domain: EAGVTQFPSHSVIEKGQTVTLRCDPISGHDNLYWYRRVMGKEIKFLLHFVKESKQDESGMPNNRFLAERTGGTYSTLKVQPAELEDSGVYFCASSPKGYYNEQFFGPGTRLTVL.

The rearrangement joins TRBV5-6 to TRBJ2-7; D gene unclear. The V and J ends lost 3 bases and 7 bases respectively, with 14 bases between them. This CDR3 is 13 amino acids long. Per the germline V gene, CDR1 is SGHDT and CDR2 is YYEEEE. CDR3 in DNA: TGTGCCAGCAGCTCTGGGCCCTTGAGGGAGCAGTACTTC. Translating gives CASSSGPLREQYF.

This clonotype was detected only a few times. The V and J genes are TRBV10-3 and TRBJ2-3, with 9 nucleotides matching TRBD1. Trimming at V came to 10 bases and at J to 4 bases, leaving 15 bases not matched to a gene. The CDR3 runs 16 residues. Germline V gives CDR1 ENHRY, CDR2 SYGVKD. The CDR3 coding sequence is TGTGCCACACGACCAAAGACGGGACAGGGTCCAGATACGCAGTATTTT. Translating it yields CATRPKTGQGPDTQYF.

This clonotype was detected a few times. CDR3 region: CASSGSVEQYF. The CDR3 nucleotides read TGTGCCAGCAGTGGGTCTGTTGAGCAGTACTTC. The J gene is TRBJ2-7, the V gene TRBV7-9; D is uncertain. With 6 bases removed from V and 7 bases from J, the gap between germline ends came to 10 bases. The CDR3 sequence is 11 residues long. Germline CDR1 SEHNR, CDR2 FQNEAQ (reference sequence).

This chain joins TRBV7-2 and TRBJ2-3; D gene uncertain. This CDR3 comprises 12 residues. Per the germline V gene, CDR1 is SGHTA and CDR2 is FQGNSA. Deletions cut 3 bases from V and 8 bases from J, with 9 bases between. CDR3 residues: CASSLTPPTQYF. CDR3 coding DNA: TGTGCCAGCAGCTTGACCCCGCCTACGCAGTATTTT.

The V and J genes are TRBV6-1 and TRBJ2-7; no reliable D call. Germline CDR1 reads MNHNS; CDR2 reads SASEGT. This CDR3 is 13 amino acids long. V lost 2 bases to trimming and J lost 1 base, with 6 bases between them. CDR3 protein: CASSEWGSYEQYF. In DNA, the CDR3 is TGTGCCAGCAGTGAATGGGGTTCCTACGAGCAGTACTTC.

This clonotype was observed many times. This chain connects TRBV29-1 to TRBJ2-6, with 7 bases that match TRBD1. The junction had 5 bases not matched to a gene; V was cut back by 6 bases and J by 0 bases. The CDR3 is made up of 15 amino acids. CDR1 and CDR2 (germline): SQVTM, ANQGSEA. The CDR3 region has the DNA TGCAGCGTAGCCGGGACAGCCTCTGGGGCCAACGTCCTGACTTTC. Protein: CSVAGTASGANVLTF.

The rearrangement links TRBV20-1 to TRBJ2-3; TRBD1 or TRBD2 may be the D gene (5 bases each). V lost 1 base, J lost 3 bases, and 20 bases lay in between. The CDR3 has 17 residues. The germline CDR1 and CDR2 sequences are DFQATT and SNEGSKA (reference sequence). CDR3 residues: CSARAALGRGTTDTQYF. The CDR3 nucleotides read TGCAGTGCTAGAGCCGCCTTAGGAAGAGGGACGACAGATACGCAGTATTTT.

This clonotype has more than one count but fewer than ten. In DNA, the CDR3 is TGTGCCAGCAGCCAAGATCTTTTTCGAAGGACAGTCGAGCAGTACTTC. Amino acid sequence: CASSQDLFRRTVEQYF. V is TRBV3-1 and J is TRBJ2-7; TRBD1 might be the D (6 bases). The CDR3 length is 16 residues. Trimming cost V 0 bases and J 6 bases, with 18 bases left between them. CDR1 and CDR2 from the germline V gene are LGHDT and YNNKEL (reference sequence).

The chain combines TRBV7-2 with TRBJ1-6; D unclear. The CDR3 is made up of 12 amino acids. Trimming left V 1 base short and J 13 bases short, with 8 bases between. Germline loops: CDR1 SGHTA, CDR2 FQGNSA. CDR3 sequence: CASSLGHPPLHF. CDR3 sequence (DNA): TGTGCCAGCAGCTTAGGTCACCCCCCCCTCCACTTT.

This clonotype was recorded a few times. V usage is TRBV19 and J usage is TRBJ2-2; D possibly corresponds to TRBD2 (7 bases). The CDR3 spans 16 residues. Germline assignment: CDR1 LNHDA and CDR2 SQIVND (reference sequence). Trimming pared 7 bases from V and 1 base from J, leaving 16 bases between. CDR3 region: CASNPPGGRNTGELFF. In DNA form, the CDR3 reads TGTGCCAGTAACCCCCCGGGGGGCCGGAACACCGGGGAGCTGTTTTTT.

This clonotype came up many times. The chain recombines TRBV29-1 with TRBJ1-1; D not resolved. V was trimmed by 6 bases and J by 0 bases, leaving 14 bases between them. This CDR3 has 14 amino acids. Germline lookup yields CDR1 SQVTM and CDR2 ANQGSEA. The CDR3 DNA sequence: TGCAGCGTCCGAGTCGGGGTTTTGAACACTGAAGCTTTCTTT. Its translation is CSVRVGVLNTEAFF.

This clonotype showed up many times. J is TRBJ2-2 and V is TRBV7-8; tentatively, D is TRBD1 or TRBD2 (6 bases each). Trimming removed 5 bases from V and 1 base from J, with 17 bases in between. The CDR3 covers 17 residues. From germline, CDR1 is SGHVS and CDR2 FQNEAQ. In nucleotides, the CDR3 is TGTGCCAGCAGCCCAGAGCGGAGGGGGGTGAACACCGGGGAGCTGTTTTTT. As protein: CASSPERRGVNTGELFF.